Each of the 5 T cell receptor beta chains below was sequenced from the same sample in a study of blood T cell repertoires in COVID-19. Clones were sequenced by immunoSEQ multiplex PCR, and TCRdb holds only the in-frame ones, with some missing. The repertoire holds around 50,000 clones, with 82% as singletons. Source material: peripheral blood. Every receptor here comes from a man of 80 years or more with COVID-19, enrolled during active disease.

This clone was observed a single time. The chain joins TRBV27 to TRBJ2-3; tentatively, D is TRBD1 (7 bases). V was clipped by 3 bases and J by 1 base, with 23 bases between them. This CDR3 contains 19 residues. The germline V gene has CDR1 MNHEY and CDR2 SMNVEV (reference sequence). CDR3 DNA sequence: TGTGCCAGCAGTTTTCCCGGGACAGACCCTGCTAGCGGCACAGATACGCAGTATTTT. It translates to CASSFPGTDPASGTDTQYF.

CDR3 DNA sequence: TGTGCCAGCAGCCTGCCGGACAGCATATCACCCCTCCACTTT. This sequence encodes CASSLPDSISPLHF. This chain joins TRBV5-4 and TRBJ1-6; a weak D match, TRBD1 (6 bases). The CDR3 length is 14 residues. V lost 4 bases and J 10 bases, leaving 15 bases between the germline ends. Germline CDR1 and CDR2: SGHNT and YYREEE (reference sequence).

The DNA for the CDR3 is TGTGCCAGCAGCTTGAAGGACAGGGGGGGCTACGAGCAGTACTTC. This sequence encodes CASSLKDRGGYEQYF. The chain combines TRBV5-4 with TRBJ2-7, with TRBD1 matching 10 bases. The CDR3 runs to 15 residues. Germline lookup yields CDR1 SGHNT and CDR2 YYREEE (reference sequence). Trimming at V came to 1 base and at J to 3 bases, leaving 4 bases not matched to a gene.

About this clone itself: At one end, the junction sequence differs from germline, possibly due to a read error. This sequence joins TRBV6-2 or TRBV6-3 and TRBJ1-5; 9 nucleotides line up with TRBD1. CDR1 and CDR2 (germline): MNHEY, SVGEGT. The CDR3 contains 18 residues. The CDR3 coding sequence is TGTGCCGGCAGCCCGCGACAGGGGGGGAACTATAGCAATCAGCCCCAGCATTTT. As protein: CAGSPRQGGNYSNQPQHF.

V gene TRBV15 combines with J gene TRBJ2-5; perhaps TRBD1 as D (5 bases). Germline V lookup: CDR1 LNHNV, CDR2 YYDKDF (reference sequence). With 2 bases removed from V and 5 bases from J, the gap between germline ends came to 15 bases. This CDR3 comprises 15 residues. Here the CDR3 reads CATSRSQDIQETQYF. For the CDR3, the DNA is TGTGCCACCAGCAGAAGTCAGGACATCCAGGAGACCCAGTACTTC.